The T cell receptor (beta chain) described here comes from a study of cytomegalovirus exposure and HLA in healthy donors. PCR involved 60 Vbeta and 13 Jbeta primers. How the authors handled the data: Unique TCR beta chains totaled some 80 million in a later count, with approximately 10 million of them shared. Repertoires were generated with immunoSEQ multiplex PCR, while TCRdb's copy carries only in-frame clones and drops some. The V and J calls and clone size come from that table; D and trimming were worked out from the DNA. The data show roughly 89,000 clones, approximately 64% seen once. The CDR3 loop spans 15 amino acids. The germline V gene has CDR1 SEHNR and CDR2 FQNEAQ (reference sequence). The V end lost 5 bases, the J end lost 0 bases, and 10 bases lay between the germline ends.

The chain employs TRBV7-9 and TRBJ1-4, with D possibly matching TRBD1 (6 bases). This sequence originates from a woman in her forties or fifties in good health and CMV-seropositive. What was sequenced was PBMCs. The CDR3 nucleotides read TGTGCCAGCAGCCCTACAGGGACAACTAATGAAAAACTGTTTTTT. The encoded protein is CASSPTGTTNEKLFF. Full variable domain (missing parts from reference TRBV7-9 and TRBJ1-4): DTGVSQNPRHKITKRGQNVTFRCDPISEHNRLYWYRQTLGQGPEFLTYFQNEAQLEKSRLLSDRFSAERPKGSFSTLEIQRTEQGDSAMYLCASSPTGTTNEKLFFGSGTQLSVL.